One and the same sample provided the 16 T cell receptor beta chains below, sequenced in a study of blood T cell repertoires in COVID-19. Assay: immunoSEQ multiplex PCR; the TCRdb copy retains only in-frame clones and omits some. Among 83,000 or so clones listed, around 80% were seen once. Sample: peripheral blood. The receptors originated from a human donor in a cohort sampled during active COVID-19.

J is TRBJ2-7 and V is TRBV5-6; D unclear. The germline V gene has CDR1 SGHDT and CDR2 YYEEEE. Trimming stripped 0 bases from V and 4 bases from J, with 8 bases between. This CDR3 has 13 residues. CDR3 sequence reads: CASSLVEEYEQYF. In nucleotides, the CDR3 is TGTGCCAGCAGCTTGGTAGAAGAATACGAGCAGTACTTC.

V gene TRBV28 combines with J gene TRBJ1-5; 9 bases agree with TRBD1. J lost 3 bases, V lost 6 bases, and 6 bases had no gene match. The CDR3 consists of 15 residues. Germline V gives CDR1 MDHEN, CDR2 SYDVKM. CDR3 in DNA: TGTGCCAGCAGAAGGACAGGGGCTATCAATCAGCCCCAGCATTTT. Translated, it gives CASRRTGAINQPQHF.

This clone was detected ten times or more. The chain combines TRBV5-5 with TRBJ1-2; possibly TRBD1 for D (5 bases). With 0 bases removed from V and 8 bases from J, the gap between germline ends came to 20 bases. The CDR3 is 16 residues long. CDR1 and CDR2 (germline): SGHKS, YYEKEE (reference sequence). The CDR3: CASSLEVRGIGQGYTF. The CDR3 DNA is TGTGCCAGCAGCTTGGAGGTGAGAGGCATTGGACAAGGCTACACCTTC.

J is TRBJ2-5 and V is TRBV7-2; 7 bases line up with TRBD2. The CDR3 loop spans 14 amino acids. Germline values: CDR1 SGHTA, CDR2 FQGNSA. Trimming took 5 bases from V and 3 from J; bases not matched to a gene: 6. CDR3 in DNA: TGTGCCAGCAGCCTACAGAGCGGGAAAGAGACCCAGTACTTC. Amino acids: CASSLQSGKETQYF.

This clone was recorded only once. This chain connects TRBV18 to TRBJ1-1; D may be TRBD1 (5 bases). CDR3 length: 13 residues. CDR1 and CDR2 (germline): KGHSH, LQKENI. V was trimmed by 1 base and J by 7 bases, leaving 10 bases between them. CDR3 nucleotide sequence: TGTGCCAGCTCACCACTCGGGGGGAGTGAAGCTTTCTTT. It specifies CASSPLGGSEAFF.

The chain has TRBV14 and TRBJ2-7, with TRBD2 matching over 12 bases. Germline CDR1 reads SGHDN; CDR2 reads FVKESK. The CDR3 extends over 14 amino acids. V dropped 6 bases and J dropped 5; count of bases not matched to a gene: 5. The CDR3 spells CASRASGGAHEQYF. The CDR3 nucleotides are TGTGCCAGCAGGGCTAGCGGGGGGGCTCACGAGCAGTACTTC.

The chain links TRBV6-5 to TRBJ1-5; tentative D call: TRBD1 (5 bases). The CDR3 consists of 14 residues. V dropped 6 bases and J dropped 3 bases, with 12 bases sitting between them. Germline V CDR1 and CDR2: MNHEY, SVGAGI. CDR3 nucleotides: TGTGCCAGCAGGCCAGGGATATCCAATCAGCCCCAGCATTTT. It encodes CASRPGISNQPQHF.

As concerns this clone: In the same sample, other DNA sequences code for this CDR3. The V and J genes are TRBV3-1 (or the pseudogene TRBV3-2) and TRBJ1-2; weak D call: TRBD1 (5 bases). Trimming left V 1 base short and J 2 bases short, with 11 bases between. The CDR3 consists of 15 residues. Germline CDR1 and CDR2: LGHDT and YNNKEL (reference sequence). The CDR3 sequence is CASSQGGVTNYGYTF. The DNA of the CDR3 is TGTGCCAGCAGCCAAGGGGGGGTGACAAACTATGGCTACACCTTC.

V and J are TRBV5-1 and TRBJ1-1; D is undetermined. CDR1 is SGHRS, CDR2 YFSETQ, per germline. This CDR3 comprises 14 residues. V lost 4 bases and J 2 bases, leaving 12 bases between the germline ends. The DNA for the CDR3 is TGCGCCAGCAGCCCCGAGGGTATTAACACTGAAGCTTTCTTT. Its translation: CASSPEGINTEAFF.

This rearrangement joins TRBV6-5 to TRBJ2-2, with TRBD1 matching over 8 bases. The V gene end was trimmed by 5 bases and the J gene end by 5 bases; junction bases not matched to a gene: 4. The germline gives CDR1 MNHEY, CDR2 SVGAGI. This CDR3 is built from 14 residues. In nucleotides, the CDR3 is TGTGCCAGCAGTCGACAGGGGCAGACCGGGGAGCTGTTTTTT. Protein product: CASSRQGQTGELFF.

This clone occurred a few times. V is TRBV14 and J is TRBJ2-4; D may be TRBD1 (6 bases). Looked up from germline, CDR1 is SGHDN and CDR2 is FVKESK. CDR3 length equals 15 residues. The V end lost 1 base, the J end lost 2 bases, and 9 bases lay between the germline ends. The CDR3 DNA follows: TGTGCCAGCAGCCAAGCGGGACACACCAAAAACATTCAGTACTTC. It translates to CASSQAGHTKNIQYF.

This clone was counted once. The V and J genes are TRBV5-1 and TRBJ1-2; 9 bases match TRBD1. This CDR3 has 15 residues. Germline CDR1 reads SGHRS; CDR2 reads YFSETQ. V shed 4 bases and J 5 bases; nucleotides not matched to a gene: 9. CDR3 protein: CASSLPRTGAYGYTF. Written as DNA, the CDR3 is TGCGCCAGCAGCCTGCCTAGGACAGGGGCGTATGGCTACACCTTC.

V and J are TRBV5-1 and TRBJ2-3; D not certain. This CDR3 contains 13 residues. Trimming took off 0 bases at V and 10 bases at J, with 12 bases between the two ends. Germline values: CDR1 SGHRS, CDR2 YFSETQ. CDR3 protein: CASSLGATTAQYF. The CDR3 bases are TGCGCCAGCAGCTTGGGAGCTACTACCGCGCAGTATTTT.

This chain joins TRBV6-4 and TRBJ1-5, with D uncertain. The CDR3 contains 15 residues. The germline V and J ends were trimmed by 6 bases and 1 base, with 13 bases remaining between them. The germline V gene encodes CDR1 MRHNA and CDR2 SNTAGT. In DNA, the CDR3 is TGTGCCAGCAGCGTTGACCGAGGAAGCAATCAGCCCCAGCATTTT. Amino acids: CASSVDRGSNQPQHF.

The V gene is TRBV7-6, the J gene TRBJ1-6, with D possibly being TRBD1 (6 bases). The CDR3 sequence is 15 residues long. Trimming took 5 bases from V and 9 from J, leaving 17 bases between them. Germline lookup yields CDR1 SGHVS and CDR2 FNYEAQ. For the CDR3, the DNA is TGTGCCAGCAGCCCCGGTAGGGGGGGTTTTTCACCCCTCCACTTT. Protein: CASSPGRGGFSPLHF.

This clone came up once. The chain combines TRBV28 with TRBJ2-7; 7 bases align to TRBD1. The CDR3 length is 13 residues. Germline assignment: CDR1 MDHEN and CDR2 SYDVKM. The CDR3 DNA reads TGTGCTACCCACAGGGGCCAACCCTACGAGCAGTACTTC. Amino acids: CATHRGQPYEQYF.